Detailed here is one TCR beta chain. This entry is derived from a study of shared T cell receptors in the human thymus. Sequencing used immunoSEQ multiplex PCR; TCRdb keeps in-frame clones, though not all of them. The sample has 540,000 or so clones, approximately 78% seen once. This CDR3 contains 13 residues. Trimming took off 11 bases at V and 0 bases at J, with 11 bases between the two ends. From germline, CDR1 is MNHEY and CDR2 SVGAGI. The same sample was also studied in work on human thymus T cells.

The receptor was derived from a boy younger than two with a congenital heart defect. The rearrangement uses TRBV6-5 and TRBJ1-3; D may be TRBD1 (5 bases). The sample was thymocytes. The CDR3 here is CACRGGSGNTIYF. Here the CDR3 DNA reads TGTGCCTGCCGGGGGGGCTCTGGAAACACCATATATTTT.